Below are 23 T cell receptor beta chains sequenced from a single sample in a study of Graves' ophthalmopathy and Graves' hyperthyroidism. RNA transcripts were the source from which TCR beta CDR3 regions were amplified. An initial RT-PCR round employing HTBI primers preceded a second-round multiplex PCR. TCRdb re-called the multiplex PCR reads through MiXCR, storing one row per CDR3 protein. The sample yields 660,000 or so distinct CDR3 sequences, over 40% seen once. Sequencing used peripheral blood. All receptors come from an adult man with Graves' ophthalmopathy.

This clonotype was recorded at least ten times. V usage is TRBV20-1 and J usage is TRBJ2-7, with 7 positions matching TRBD2. This CDR3 has 15 amino acids. CDR1 is DFQATT, CDR2 SNEGSKA, per germline (reference sequence). V lost 0 bases, J lost 2 bases, and 7 bases stayed unmatched. The CDR3 region is CSAREGAGDTYEQYF. CDR3 nucleotide sequence: TGCAGTGCTAGAGAGGGCGCGGGGGATACCTACGAGCAGTACTTC.

This clonotype was detected only once. The V call is TRBV7-9, the J call TRBJ1-4, with TRBD1 matching over 7 bases. The CDR3 sequence is 14 residues long. With 10 bases clipped from V and 6 bases from J, the junction kept 11 bases outside the gene matches. Per germline, CDR1 SEHNR and CDR2 FQNEAQ (reference sequence). The CDR3 region has the DNA TGTGCCATCCTGCGGGAACAGGGGTATGAAAAACTGTTTTTT. Translation: CAILREQGYEKLFF.

This clonotype was observed many times. The V and J genes are TRBV6-6 and TRBJ1-2; D is unresolved. From germline, CDR1 is MNHNY and CDR2 SVGAGI (reference sequence). V lost 4 bases and J lost 5, with 17 bases in between. This CDR3 has 15 residues. Here the CDR3 DNA reads TGTGCCAGCAGTTCCAGCTCACAGCGGCGGTATGGCTACACCTTC. Amino acid sequence: CASSSSSQRRYGYTF.

This clonotype was detected only a few times. V is TRBV12-3 or TRBV12-4 and J is TRBJ2-7; 9 bases fit TRBD1. The trim removed 7 bases at V and 11 bases at J, leaving 9 bases unmatched. The CDR3 consists of 12 residues. This chain's CDR3 is CASTPGQGEEYF. The CDR3 nucleotides read TGTGCCAGCACACCGGGACAGGGTGAGGAGTACTTC.

This clonotype was counted ten times or more. A junction end diverges from the germline sequence, so it may reflect a read error. This chain connects TRBV29-1 to TRBJ1-2, with a tentative D call TRBD1 (6 bases). Germline V lookup: CDR1 SQVTM, CDR2 ANQGSEA. The CDR3 runs 15 residues. CDR3 residues: CSVEGAGPDYYGYTF. Here the CDR3 DNA reads TGCAGCGTTGAGGGGGCGGGTCCGGATTACTACGGCTACACCTTC.

The chain combines TRBV29-1 with TRBJ1-1, with D possibly TRBD1 on 5 matching bases. There are 16 residues in the CDR3. Per the germline V gene, CDR1 is SQVTM and CDR2 is ANQGSEA. In nucleotides, the CDR3 is TGCACCAGCAGCTTGGGCTCGGGGCATCTGAACACTGAAGCTTTCTTT. It yields the protein CTSSLGSGHLNTEAFF.

This clonotype was seen at least ten times. The chain employs TRBV3-1 and TRBJ2-7, with D hard to call. V lost 0 bases and J 4 bases, leaving 1 base between the germline ends. Germline V gene sequence: CDR1 LGHDT, CDR2 YNNKEL (reference sequence). CDR3 length equals 11 residues. The CDR3 here is CASSQEYEQYF. For the CDR3, the DNA is TGTGCCAGCAGCCAAGAGTACGAGCAGTACTTC.

At least ten counts were recorded for this clonotype. The chain couples TRBV7-9 to TRBJ1-1, with no clear D. Germline lookup yields CDR1 SEHNR and CDR2 FQNEAQ (reference sequence). The ends were cut back, 1 base at V and 11 bases at J, with 11 bases in the middle. CDR3 length: 12 amino acids. In DNA form, the CDR3 reads TGTGCCAGCAGCTTAGTTGAGGGCTATGCTTTCTTT. Protein: CASSLVEGYAFF.

There are many counts of this clonotype. The rearrangement uses TRBV5-1 and TRBJ2-5, with a tentative D call TRBD1 (5 bases). This CDR3 is 14 amino acids long. Germline loops: CDR1 SGHRS, CDR2 YFSETQ. V was pared by 5 bases and J by 5 bases, with 16 bases between. This CDR3 is CASSPGLAHETQYF. As DNA, the CDR3 is TGCGCCAGCAGTCCAGGGTTAGCTCACGAGACCCAGTACTTC. Combining the CDR3 with reference TRBV5-1 and TRBJ2-5 gives the whole variable domain KAGVTQTPRYLIKTRGQQVTLSCSPISGHRSVSWYQQTPGQGLQFLFEYFSETQRNKGNFPGRFSGRQFSNSRSEMNVSTLELGDSALYLCASSPGLAHETQYFGPGTRLLVL.

The table lists this clonotype with many counts. The rearrangement links TRBV29-1 to TRBJ2-5; no definite D call. Germline V gene data show CDR1 as SQVTM and CDR2 as ANQGSEA. The CDR3 runs 13 residues. Trimming stripped 3 bases from V and 3 bases from J, with 11 bases between. CDR3 sequence (DNA): TGCAGCGTTGAGGGCCGGATCAAAGAGACCCAGTACTTC. It codes for CSVEGRIKETQYF.

This clonotype came up a few times. An end of the junction differs from the germline gene, which may be a read error. V and J are TRBV7-9 and TRBJ1-5, with 8 bases identical to TRBD1. CDR3 length: 18 amino acids. Germline V CDR1 and CDR2: SEHNR, FQNEAQ (reference sequence). In DNA, the CDR3 is TGCGCCAGCAGCCAATCCGGAGGGACAGGACTTAGCAATCAGCCCCAGCATTTT. Protein product: CASSQSGGTGLSNQPQHF.

V gene TRBV29-1 combines with J gene TRBJ2-5, with D perhaps matching TRBD1 (5 bases). In germline, CDR1 is SQVTM, CDR2 ANQGSEA. Trimming shortened V by 2 bases and J by 1 base, and 8 bases separated the two germline ends. The CDR3 runs 13 residues. The CDR3 DNA reads TGCAGCGTTGAATTCGACAGCCAAGAGACCCAGTACTTC. Its translation is CSVEFDSQETQYF.

This clonotype was recorded at least ten times. The chain couples TRBV10-2 to TRBJ2-5; D is unresolved. The germline V gene encodes CDR1 WSHSY and CDR2 SAAADI. This CDR3 contains 14 residues. Trimming shortened V by 2 bases and J by 1 base, and 8 bases separated the two germline ends. CDR3 DNA sequence: TGCGCCAGCAGTGAGGGACGGTTCCAAGAGACCCAGTACTTC. Amino acids: CASSEGRFQETQYF.

This clonotype was seen a few times. The J gene is TRBJ1-2, the V gene TRBV27; tentative D call: TRBD1 (6 bases). CDR1 is MNHEY, CDR2 SMNVEV, per germline (reference sequence). V lost 9 bases, J lost 3 bases, and 14 bases lay in between. This CDR3 contains 13 residues. The DNA for the CDR3 is TGTGCCAGATCTTCACAGGGACACTATGGCTACACCTTC. This encodes CARSSQGHYGYTF.

Comments on this clonotype: This may come from a read error, since a much larger clone is one base off. CDR3: CATSGRTGELFF. DNA for the CDR3: TGTGCCACCAGTGGTAGGACCGGGGAGCTGTTTTTT. V gene TRBV24-1 combines with J gene TRBJ2-2, with D unresolved. Trimming removed 5 bases at V and 5 bases at J, with 5 bases between. Germline-derived CDR1 and CDR2 are KGHDR and SFDVKD. The CDR3 contains 12 residues.

In its sample, this clonotype was seen many times. The genes are TRBV10-3 and TRBJ2-7; no reliable D call. Trimming removed 0 bases at V and 2 bases at J, with 5 bases between. CDR3 size: 13 residues. Germline CDR1 is ENHRY and CDR2 is SYGVKD. The CDR3 here is CAISESGPYEQYF. The CDR3 DNA follows: TGTGCCATCAGTGAGTCCGGCCCCTACGAGCAGTACTTC.

Comment on this clonotype: This may be a read error: a much more frequent sequence differs by one nucleotide. The chain uses TRBV29-1 and TRBJ1-1; TRBD1 is a possible D gene (5 bases). V lost 0 bases and J 1 base, leaving 18 bases between the germline ends. Germline CDR1 SQVTM, CDR2 ANQGSEA. This CDR3 contains 17 residues. The CDR3 DNA reads TGCAGCGTTGAAGATAAAAGAGGGGCTCCAGGGAACACTGAAGCTTTCTTT. It encodes CSVEDKRGAPGNTEAFF. Using reference TRBV29-1 and TRBJ1-1 for the parts outside the CDR3, the full variable domain is SAVISQKPSRDICQRGTSLTIQCQVDSQVTMMFWYRQQPGQSLTLIATANQGSEATYESGFVIDKFPISRPNLTFSTLTVSNMSPEDSSIYLCSVEDKRGAPGNTEAFFGQGTRLTVV.

The V and J genes are TRBV6-6 and TRBJ1-3; D gene uncertain. The CDR3 loop spans 16 amino acids. V gave up 7 bases and J gave up 8 bases, with 24 bases separating them. CDR1 and CDR2 (germline): MNHNY, SVGAGI (reference sequence). The CDR3 sequence: CASTRPAGNYGYTIYF. Written as DNA, the CDR3 is TGTGCCAGCACTCGTCCAGCGGGGAACTATGGCTACACCATATATTTT.

This clonotype was recorded many times. CDR3 residues: CASKPGYTEAFF. The CDR3 DNA follows: TGTGCCAGCAAACCAGGGTACACTGAAGCTTTCTTT. The chain couples TRBV6-5 to TRBJ1-1; weak D call: TRBD1 (5 bases). The CDR3 consists of 12 residues. Germline V gives CDR1 MNHEY, CDR2 SVGAGI. V was shortened by 7 bases and J by 3 bases, with 9 bases between the two germline ends.

This clonotype was counted a few times. This chain uses TRBV7-3 with TRBJ1-2, with 8 bases aligning to TRBD1. The trim removed 1 base at V and 3 bases at J, leaving 4 bases unmatched. Germline lookup yields CDR1 SGHTA and CDR2 FQGTGA. The CDR3 contains 15 residues. The CDR3 nucleotides read TGTGCCAGCAGCTTAAGGCAGGGGGCCCACTATGGCTACACCTTC. This gives the protein CASSLRQGAHYGYTF.

In regard to this clonotype: A read error may produce the germline difference seen at one junction end. The rearrangement joins TRBV10-3 to TRBJ1-5; D is perhaps TRBD1 (6 bases). CDR1 ENHRY and CDR2 SYGVKD come from the germline V gene. The CDR3 is made up of 16 amino acids. The CDR3 DNA reads TGTGCCAGCAGTTACTCATACAGGGACCTCCGGAAGCCCCAGCATTTT. This encodes CASSYSYRDLRKPQHF.

This clonotype was found many times. V is TRBV7-8 and J is TRBJ1-4; D perhaps matches TRBD1 (6 bases). Looked up from germline, CDR1 is SGHVS and CDR2 is FQNEAQ. This CDR3 region has 14 residues. Trimming shortened V by 1 base and J by 8 bases, and 11 bases separated the two germline ends. CDR3 in amino acids: CASSLGTAREKLFF. In nucleotides, the CDR3 is TGTGCCAGCAGCTTAGGGACAGCTCGAGAAAAACTGTTTTTT.

Comments on this clonotype: The conserved closing phenylalanine or tryptophan is absent in this CDR3, likely reflecting a read error. V usage is TRBV12-3 or TRBV12-4 and J usage is TRBJ1-2; the D is unclear. The length of the CDR3 is 16 residues. Deletions cut 1 base from V and 5 bases from J, with 17 bases between. The CDR3 reads CASSLGGGQVPYGYTL. CDR3 DNA sequence: TGTGCCAGCAGTTTAGGAGGAGGTCAGGTCCCATATGGCTACACCCTC.